These 17 T cell receptor beta chains originate from one sample sequenced in a study of Ad26.COV2.S vaccination and SARS-CoV-2 variants. Generated by immunoSEQ multiplex PCR, the TCRdb table keeps only in-frame clones and is missing some. This sample has 250,000 or so clones; roughly 87% occur once, and the top ten carry just under 3%. Treatment here: around 19 received Ad26.COV2.S at low or high dose, single or two shots; five or six received placebo; per-sample allocation not given. Sampling was performed 63 days after the first vaccine or placebo injection. The sample in question was peripheral blood, obtained in a trial of Ad26.COV2.S vaccine versus placebo. The receptors here all came from a person aged 18 to 65 who received the Ad26.COV2.S COVID-19 vaccine or a placebo.

CDR3 sequence: CASSDPSAGPTTGAQYF. The CDR3 DNA sequence: TGCGCCAGCAGTGACCCTAGCGCGGGGCCGACAACGGGGGCCCAGTACTTC. The chain combines TRBV10-2 with TRBJ2-5; TRBD2 might be the D (6 bases). The ends were cut back, 3 bases at V and 9 bases at J, with 26 bases in the middle. Germline CDR1 and CDR2: WSHSY and SAAADI. The CDR3 covers 17 residues.

This clone occurred once. The rearrangement uses TRBV4-3 and TRBJ1-6, with a possible D match to TRBD1 (6 bases). This CDR3 is built from 14 residues. Germline V gene sequence: CDR1 LGHNA, CDR2 YSLEER. Trimming took 4 bases from V and 8 from J, leaving 12 bases between them. The CDR3 spells CASSRRGEYSPLHF. Here the CDR3 DNA reads TGCGCCAGCAGCCGAAGGGGGGAGTATTCACCCCTCCACTTT.

The rearrangement uses TRBV5-6 and TRBJ2-3, with 10 positions matching TRBD1. This CDR3 is built from 15 residues. Germline CDR1 reads SGHDT; CDR2 reads YYEEEE. Unmatched junction bases numbered 3, after V lost 1 base and J lost 4 bases. The chain's CDR3 is CASSLRQGASDTQYF. Here the CDR3 DNA reads TGTGCCAGCAGCTTGAGACAGGGGGCGTCAGATACGCAGTATTTT.

A few counts support this clone. This chain links TRBV3-1 (or the pseudogene TRBV3-2) with TRBJ1-1; no clear D. Germline lookup yields CDR1 LGHDT and CDR2 YNNKEL (reference sequence). V lost 3 bases, J lost 0 bases, and 8 bases lay in between. The CDR3 runs 14 residues. The CDR3 DNA reads as TGTGCCAGCAGCCAGAACAGTCTGAACACTGAAGCTTTCTTT. Its protein is CASSQNSLNTEAFF.

A few counts support this clone. This chain links TRBV15 with TRBJ2-7, with D unclear. Between the trimmed V and J ends, which lost 0 bases and 3 bases, there was a span of 6 bases. Germline V lookup: CDR1 LNHNV, CDR2 YYDKDF (reference sequence). This CDR3 comprises 13 residues. The CDR3 sequence: CATSRDPDYEQYV. CDR3 coding DNA: TGTGCCACCAGCAGAGATCCCGACTACGAGCAGTACGTC.

This rearrangement joins TRBV5-1 to TRBJ2-1; 11 bases are a match to TRBD2. Germline CDR1 is SGHRS and CDR2 is YFSETQ. The CDR3 covers 16 residues. The junction had 7 bases not matched to a gene; V was cut back by 1 base and J by 7 bases. CDR3: CASSLLAGGPGNEQFF. The CDR3 bases are TGCGCCAGCAGCTTGTTAGCGGGGGGGCCAGGGAATGAGCAGTTCTTC. The full variable domain, completed using reference TRBV5-1 and TRBJ2-1, is KAGVTQTPRYLIKTRGQQVTLSCSPISGHRSVSWYQQTPGQGLQFLFEYFSETQRNKGNFPGRFSGRQFSNSRSEMNVSTLELGDSALYLCASSLLAGGPGNEQFFGPGTRLTVL.

This chain uses TRBV6-2 or TRBV6-3 with TRBJ1-1; D is undetermined. CDR1 is MNHEY, CDR2 SVGEGT, per germline. V was cut by 3 bases and J by 2 bases, with 10 bases left in between. CDR3 size: 14 residues. As DNA, the CDR3 is TGTGCCAGCAGTTATTCGCAGCTTAACACTGAAGCTTTCTTT. Its translation: CASSYSQLNTEAFF.

This clone was recorded a few times. The gene calls are TRBV7-2 and TRBJ2-3; either TRBD1 or TRBD2 may supply D (5 bases each). Germline CDR1 is SGHTA and CDR2 is FQGNSA. The ends were cut back, 3 bases at V and 4 bases at J, with 23 bases in the middle. This CDR3 comprises 18 residues. CDR3 in DNA: TGTGCCAGCAGCTTCTCCGTAGGGACCCAGCCGAACCCAGATACGCAGTATTTT. This sequence encodes CASSFSVGTQPNPDTQYF.

The chain employs TRBV11-2 and TRBJ2-7, with D perhaps matching TRBD1 (5 bases). V was shortened by 0 bases and J by 1 base, with 7 bases between the two germline ends. Germline CDR1 reads SGHAT; CDR2 reads FQNNGV. This CDR3 has 14 residues. The CDR3 nucleotides are TGTGCCAGCAGCTTAGAAAGGGGATCCTACGAGCAGTACTTC. Translated: CASSLERGSYEQYF.

This clone appeared a single time. For the CDR3, the DNA is TGTGCCATCAGTGACGGGGCTGCTGAAAAACTGTTTTTT. As protein: CAISDGAAEKLFF. The chain couples TRBV10-3 to TRBJ1-4; D perhaps matches TRBD1 (5 bases). The CDR3 runs to 13 residues. The germline V and J ends were trimmed by 3 bases and 7 bases, with 9 bases remaining between them. Germline V gene data show CDR1 as ENHRY and CDR2 as SYGVKD.

V usage is TRBV7-8 and J usage is TRBJ1-1, with D unresolved. Germline-derived CDR1 and CDR2 are SGHVS and FQNEAQ. V shed 5 bases and J shed 0 bases, with 7 bases lying between them. This CDR3 contains 13 residues. The CDR3 region has the DNA TGTGCCAGCAGCGCTTTCCTGAACACTGAAGCTTTCTTT. Translation: CASSAFLNTEAFF.

This clone was counted once. This chain links TRBV6-5 with TRBJ2-6; no definite D call. The CDR3 contains 15 residues. V was clipped by 2 bases and J by 2 bases, with 7 bases between them. Germline CDR1 is MNHEY and CDR2 is SVGAGI. In DNA, the CDR3 is TGTGCCAGCAGTTACAAGGATACTGGGGCCAACGTCCTGACTTTC. It specifies CASSYKDTGANVLTF.

The chain combines TRBV11-2 with TRBJ1-2; 7 bases match TRBD1. V was pared by 5 bases and J by 4 bases, with 13 bases of the junction left unmatched. CDR1 and CDR2 from the germline V gene are SGHAT and FQNNGV. The CDR3 length is 16 residues. CDR3 coding DNA: TGTGCCAGCAGCCCCCTTGAAAGGGGGCATGTCTATGGCTACACCTTC. Its protein is CASSPLERGHVYGYTF.

The rearrangement uses TRBV12-3 or TRBV12-4 and TRBJ1-1; D gene uncertain. The CDR3 totals 12 residues. The V and J ends lost 1 base and 7 bases respectively, with 7 bases between them. CDR3 in amino acids: CASSLEGYEAFF. CDR3 DNA: TGTGCCAGCAGTTTAGAAGGGTATGAAGCTTTCTTT.

The genes are TRBV7-3 and TRBJ2-5; D may be TRBD1 (5 bases). The CDR3 spans 13 residues. Germline CDR1 reads SGHTA; CDR2 reads FQGTGA. Trimming cost V 5 bases and J 4 bases, with 11 bases left between them. The CDR3: CASSPQGPETQYF. The CDR3 bases are TGTGCCAGCAGCCCCCAGGGTCCAGAGACCCAGTACTTC.

J is TRBJ1-2 and V is TRBV5-1; the D is unclear. There are 16 residues in the CDR3. V lost 0 bases to trimming and J lost 4 bases, with 16 bases between them. From germline, CDR1 is SGHRS and CDR2 YFSETQ. CDR3 residues: CASSLGSSLTSYGYTF. The CDR3 DNA sequence: TGCGCCAGCAGCTTGGGCAGCTCACTTACTTCCTATGGCTACACCTTC.

The chain uses TRBV5-1 and TRBJ1-4, with TRBD1 identical over 8 bases. CDR3 length equals 14 residues. The V and J ends lost 4 bases and 8 bases, in that order; junction bases with no gene match: 7. Looked up from germline, CDR1 is SGHRS and CDR2 is YFSETQ. For the CDR3, the DNA is TGCGCCAGCAGCGCTGGACAGGGAGGCGAAAAACTGTTTTTT. It codes for CASSAGQGGEKLFF.